A selection of T cell receptor beta chains follows, all from one sample in a study of blood T cell repertoires in COVID-19. The protocol was immunoSEQ multiplex PCR, while the TCRdb copy is restricted to in-frame clones and leaves out a portion. The sample contains 220,000 or so clones, around 84% of which appear only once. The sequenced sample consisted of peripheral blood. The receptors shown here come from a man aged 50-60 years who had recovered from COVID-19. The CDR3 runs from the conserved cysteine through the conserved F or W. D genes are given only for firm matches. The size of a clone is reported for some rows only, either as once, few or many, or as a class for expanded clones.

abundance	d_gene	v_gene	j_gene	CDR3nt	CDR3aa
once	.	TRBV5-1	TRBJ1-1	TGCGCCAGCAGCTTGGTGGGCCTCAACACTGAAGCTTTCTTT	CASSLVGLNTEAFF
.	.	TRBV18	TRBJ2-5	TGTGCCAGCTCACCTAACGGGTTGACGGAGACCCAGTACTTC	CASSPNGLTETQYF
.	TRBD1	TRBV5-5	TRBJ2-5	TGTGCCAGCAGCCTGACAGGGGGCCGTCAAGAGACCCAGTACTTC	CASSLTGGRQETQYF
few	TRBD2	TRBV30	TRBJ2-3	TGTGCCCGCAAGCGGGAGGGCCTGGGCACAGATACGCAGTATTTT	CARKREGLGTDTQYF
.	TRBD1	TRBV11-2	TRBJ2-5	TGTGCCAGCAGCTTAGTGACAGGGGTATTACAAGAGACCCAGTACTTC	CASSLVTGVLQETQYF
.	TRBD1	TRBV5-8	TRBJ1-1	TGTGCCAGCAGCTTGGAGCGGGGACAGGATGAAGCTTTCTTT	CASSLERGQDEAFF
few	TRBD1	TRBV29-1	TRBJ2-6	TGCAGCGCCACGACAGGGGGATCTGGGGCCAACGTCCTGACTTTC	CSATTGGSGANVLTF
.	.	TRBV2	TRBJ2-1	TGTGCCAGCAGTGAATGGGGCAGGAAGACGATCTTC	CASSEWGRKTIF
.	TRBD1	TRBV6-5	TRBJ1-2	TGTGCCAGCAGGGGGGACAGGGGGCTAAAGGGCTACACCTTC	CASRGDRGLKGYTF
.	.	TRBV5-1	TRBJ2-7	TGCGCCAGCAGCTTGGCCGCCAGAAGCTCCTACGAGCAGTACTTC	CASSLAARSSYEQYF
.	.	TRBV30	TRBJ1-2	TGTGCCTGGAAGGTTACACAGGGCTACACCTTC	CAWKVTQGYTF
.	TRBD1	TRBV28	TRBJ1-6	TGTGCCAGCAGTGGGGGGACAGGGAGTAGATCACCCCTCCACTTT	CASSGGTGSRSPLHF
.	TRBD1	TRBV27	TRBJ1-6	TGTGCCAGCACCCGGGACAGTCGGAATTCACCCCTCCACTTT	CASTRDSRNSPLHF
.	.	TRBV6-5	TRBJ1-1	TGTGCCGCCGACCACAGGACGCCGAACACTGAAGCTTTCTTT	CAADHRTPNTEAFF
many	.	TRBV20-1	TRBJ2-7	TGCAGTGCCGAGTCCCCAGGCGAGCAGTACTTC	CSAESPGEQYF
.	TRBD1	TRBV27	TRBJ1-2	TGTGCCAGCAGTTGGGACAGGGGAATCGGTGGCTACACCTTC	CASSWDRGIGGYTF
.	.	TRBV2	TRBJ2-5	TGTGCCAGCAGTGAAGCGGCTCGGACAGCCCAAGAGACCCAGTACTTC	CASSEAARTAQETQYF
.	TRBD2	TRBV19	TRBJ2-2	TGTGCCAGCGGGACTAGCGGGAGCCGGACCGGGGAGCTGTTTTTT	CASGTSGSRTGELFF